Each of the 29 T cell receptor beta chains below was sequenced from the same sample in a study of blood T cells in healthy people across ages. A second PCR, run for roughly 7 to 11 cycles, used a sample-barcoded 5' primer plus a J-beta primer mix. TCRdb analysed the 5' RACE reads with MiXCR anew, one entry per CDR3 protein. The sample includes approximately 960,000 distinct CDR3 sequences, roughly 29% of them seen just once. These data were also reused for a study on T cells of mothers and their children.

Sequenced input: blood. The receptors stem from a woman aged 40 to 49 in good health.

The rearrangement links TRBV6-2 or TRBV6-3 to TRBJ2-1; maybe TRBD2 (7 bases). CDR1 is MNHEY, CDR2 SVGEGT, per germline. Trimming pared 2 bases from V and 8 bases from J, leaving 16 bases between. CDR3 size: 15 residues. DNA for the CDR3: TGTGCCAGCAGTTACAGGGGGGGGGGCCTCGATGAGCAGTTCTTC. It specifies CASSYRGGGLDEQFF.

This clonotype showed up just a few times. The chain uses TRBV7-9 and TRBJ2-7; D is uncertain. The CDR3 contains 15 residues. The germline CDR1 and CDR2 sequences are SEHNR and FQNEAQ (reference sequence). The V gene lost 0 bases and the J gene lost 4 bases, with 13 bases spanning the gap. The CDR3: CASSLADRKIYEQYF. The CDR3 bases are TGTGCCAGCAGCTTAGCGGACCGCAAGATATACGAGCAGTACTTC.

V usage is TRBV7-2 and J usage is TRBJ2-3, with TRBD1 matching 8 bases. Germline loops: CDR1 SGHTA, CDR2 FQGNSA. This CDR3 contains 16 residues. V was pared by 5 bases and J by 4 bases, with 11 bases of the junction left unmatched. DNA of the CDR3: TGTGCCAGCAGCCCCCACAGGGGGAAGGGTGCAGATACGCAGTATTTT. Translated: CASSPHRGKGADTQYF. The full variable domain, its missing parts supplied by reference TRBV7-2 and TRBJ2-3, is GAGVSQSPSNKVTEKGKDVELRCDPISGHTALYWYRQSLGQGLEFLIYFQGNSAPDKSGLPSDRFSAERTGGSVSTLTIQRTQQEDSAVYLCASSPHRGKGADTQYFGPGTRLTVL.

About this clonotype: This clone may be a read error of a much larger clone one base away. The chain employs TRBV7-3 and TRBJ2-3; the D gene is possibly TRBD2 (7 bases). The CDR3 consists of 17 residues. The V gene lost 1 base and the J gene lost 2 bases, with 16 bases spanning the gap. CDR1 and CDR2 (germline): SGHTA, FQGTGA. The CDR3 is CASSLRGGGSDTDTQYF. The CDR3 DNA sequence: TGTGCCAGCAGCTTAAGGGGAGGGGGGAGCGACACAGATACGCAGTATTTT.

In the case of this clonotype: The junction departs from germline at one end; a sequencing error may be responsible. The V and J genes are TRBV7-2 and TRBJ2-7, with D perhaps given as TRBD1 or TRBD2 (5 bases each). The CDR3 totals 12 residues. From germline, CDR1 is SGHTA and CDR2 FQGNSA. CDR3 region: CAGSLGVYEQYF. The CDR3 DNA sequence: TGTGCCGGCAGCTTGGGGGTCTACGAGCAGTACTTC.

This clonotype was counted between two and nine times. This chain links TRBV5-5 with TRBJ2-5, with 13 bases that match TRBD2. The germline V gene encodes CDR1 SGHKS and CDR2 YYEKEE (reference sequence). CDR3 size: 16 residues. Unmatched junction bases numbered 7, after V lost 4 bases and J lost 4 bases. In DNA, the CDR3 is TGTGCCAGCAGCCCGCCGGGACTAGCGGGGTCAGAGACCCAGTACTTC. Translating gives CASSPPGLAGSETQYF.

The gene calls are TRBV7-2 and TRBJ2-1; a weak D match, TRBD2 (6 bases). The CDR3 is 14 residues long. CDR1 and CDR2 (germline): SGHTA, FQGNSA. V was pared by 1 base and J by 7 bases, with 11 bases between. The CDR3 is CASSLDWGVNEQFF. CDR3 nucleotide sequence: TGTGCCAGCAGCTTAGATTGGGGGGTAAATGAGCAGTTCTTC.

A remark on this clonotype: The CDR3 end shows no conserved phenylalanine or tryptophan, and so a read error is likely. The J gene is TRBJ1-3, the V gene TRBV6-5; TRBD1 aligns across 7 bases. The CDR3 runs 15 residues. Per germline, CDR1 MNHEY and CDR2 SVGAGI. Losses at the gene ends were 2 bases for V and 7 bases for J; bases not matched to a gene: 8. CDR3 sequence (DNA): TGTGCCAGCAGTTACGACAGGGCCAGGGGGAACACCATATATTGT. Its protein is CASSYDRARGNTIYC.

The chain recombines TRBV7-2 with TRBJ2-7; D gene uncertain. V lost 2 bases and J 0 bases, leaving 11 bases between the germline ends. Germline V gives CDR1 SGHTA, CDR2 FQGNSA. This CDR3 is built from 15 residues. Here the CDR3 DNA reads TGTGCCAGCAGCTTACAAACGGTTGGCTCCTACGAGCAGTACTTC. Amino acid sequence: CASSLQTVGSYEQYF.

V is TRBV21-1 and J is TRBJ2-5; TRBD1, the D gene given by the table, was not confirmed from the DNA. TRBV21-1 is a documented pseudogene. The CDR3 sequence is 14 residues long. CDR3 DNA sequence: TGTGCCCCAAAAGGAGGGGGCGACCAAGAGACCCAGTACTTC. This sequence encodes CAPKGGGDQETQYF.

This clonotype was seen a handful of times. V usage is TRBV7-3 and J usage is TRBJ2-1; D is perhaps TRBD1 (6 bases). The germline V gene encodes CDR1 SGHTA and CDR2 FQGTGA. The CDR3 spans 18 residues. V was trimmed by 2 bases and J by 1 base, leaving 18 bases between them. The CDR3, as DNA: TGTGCCAGCAGCTTACGACAGGCAGCCTCGGTTTCCTACAATGAGCAGTTCTTC. Translated, it gives CASSLRQAASVSYNEQFF.

Worth noting for this clonotype: This may come from a read error, since a much larger clone is one base off. The gene calls are TRBV6-2 or TRBV6-3 and TRBJ2-5; D gene uncertain. Germline lookup yields CDR1 MNHEY and CDR2 SVGEGT. The CDR3 has 13 residues. V was pared by 0 bases and J by 2 bases, with 4 bases between. The CDR3 coding sequence is TGTGCCAGCAGTTACTCGATACAAGAGACCCAGTACTTC. It encodes CASSYSIQETQYF.

The chain joins TRBV7-9 to TRBJ2-5; 11 bases line up with TRBD2. Germline V gene sequence: CDR1 SEHNR, CDR2 FQNEAQ (reference sequence). V was clipped by 5 bases and J by 4 bases; unmatched bases: 9. This CDR3 comprises 16 residues. CDR3 sequence: CASSPSGGRGRETQYF. The CDR3 nucleotides read TGTGCCAGCAGCCCTAGCGGGGGGCGGGGTCGAGAGACCCAGTACTTC.

This clonotype turned up a few times. The chain couples TRBV7-6 to TRBJ2-3; possible D gene TRBD1, 5 bases. The germline V and J ends were trimmed by 1 base and 3 bases, with 11 bases remaining between them. Germline loops: CDR1 SGHVS, CDR2 FNYEAQ. There are 15 residues in the CDR3. CDR3 sequence reads: CASSLVGRATDTQYF. The CDR3, as DNA: TGTGCCAGCAGCTTAGTTGGCAGGGCGACAGATACGCAGTATTTT.

The chain employs TRBV7-6 and TRBJ2-2; maybe TRBD1 (5 bases). Trimming took off 5 bases at V and 4 bases at J, with 11 bases between the two ends. CDR3 size: 14 residues. CDR1 is SGHVS and CDR2 is FNYEAQ in the germline V gene. The chain's CDR3 is CASSRTPSTGELFF. The CDR3 DNA is TGTGCCAGCAGCCGGACACCAAGCACCGGGGAGCTGTTTTTT.

This clonotype was detected only a few times. V and J are TRBV2 and TRBJ1-1; D remains unclear. Germline V lookup: CDR1 SNHLY, CDR2 FYNNEI. Trimming stripped 7 bases from V and 4 bases from J, with 13 bases between. This CDR3 has 13 residues. The CDR3 nucleotides read TGTGCCAGCATGCGGAATTTGGGCACTGAAGCTTTCTTT. Translation: CASMRNLGTEAFF.

The V and J genes are TRBV27 and TRBJ2-7; possibly TRBD2 for D (5 bases). Germline V gives CDR1 MNHEY, CDR2 SMNVEV (reference sequence). This CDR3 is built from 13 residues. Trimming removed 6 bases at V and 4 bases at J, with 13 bases between. The CDR3 nucleotides read TGTGCCAGCAGGCGAGGGCCGGGTTACGAGCAGTACTTC. Its translation is CASRRGPGYEQYF.

The CDR3 here is CASSFQSGGGETQYF. CDR3 DNA sequence: TGTGCCAGCAGCTTTCAATCTGGGGGCGGGGAGACCCAGTACTTC. V gene TRBV7-2 combines with J gene TRBJ2-5, with D tentatively TRBD1 (6 bases). This CDR3 comprises 15 residues. V dropped 3 bases and J dropped 5 bases, with 16 bases sitting between them. Germline V lookup: CDR1 SGHTA, CDR2 FQGNSA.

The V call is TRBV4-1, the J call TRBJ2-7, with TRBD1 identical over 8 bases. The CDR3 sequence is 16 residues long. The V gene end was trimmed by 3 bases and the J gene end by 1 base; junction bases not matched to a gene: 8. In germline, CDR1 is MGHRA, CDR2 YSYEKL. The CDR3 spells CASSQPSGQASYEQYF. Written as DNA, the CDR3 is TGCGCCAGCAGCCAGCCTTCGGGACAGGCTTCCTACGAGCAGTACTTC.

In regard to this clonotype: A read error may explain this, as a much larger clone is one base away. The chain combines TRBV4-1 with TRBJ1-2, with D possibly TRBD1 on 6 matching bases. Germline assignment: CDR1 MGHRA and CDR2 YSYEKL. The V gene lost 1 base and the J gene lost 3 bases, with 15 bases spanning the gap. The CDR3 is 16 residues long. The CDR3, as DNA: TGCGCCAGCAGCCAAGTCGAGGTCAGGGGATACTATGGCTACACCTTC. Encoded protein: CASSQVEVRGYYGYTF.

The gene calls are TRBV6-2 or TRBV6-3 and TRBJ1-1, with D maybe TRBD1 (5 bases). Trimming removed 7 bases at V and 6 bases at J, with 21 bases between. Looked up from germline, CDR1 is MNHEY and CDR2 is SVGEGT. CDR3 length: 15 amino acids. This CDR3 is CASNRMAGGNSEAFF. CDR3 DNA: TGTGCCAGCAATCGTATGGCGGGGGGGAATTCTGAAGCTTTCTTT.

Worth noting for this clonotype: A much larger clone lies a single base off, so this may be a read error. The chain recombines TRBV20-1 with TRBJ2-1; unclear D gene. This CDR3 region has 13 residues. V lost 0 bases and J 8 bases, leaving 11 bases between the germline ends. Germline CDR1 and CDR2: DFQATT and SNEGSKA (reference sequence). The CDR3 sequence: CSAREYRRDEQFF. In DNA form, the CDR3 reads TGCAGTGCTAGAGAGTACAGAAGAGATGAGCAGTTCTTC.

This clonotype appeared many times. V gene TRBV12-3 or TRBV12-4 combines with J gene TRBJ1-6, with no clear D. V gave up 6 bases and J gave up 8 bases, with 8 bases separating them. The CDR3 runs 12 residues. The CDR3 protein is CASSLAYSPLHF. The CDR3 DNA reads as TGTGCCAGCAGCCTAGCCTATTCACCCCTCCACTTT.

The gene calls are TRBV7-9 and TRBJ1-2; D gene uncertain. V was cut by 5 bases and J by 4 bases, with 20 bases left in between. The CDR3 is 16 amino acids. CDR1 and CDR2 from the germline V gene are SEHNR and FQNEAQ (reference sequence). The CDR3 loop reads CASSPLTPPISYGYTF. The DNA for the CDR3 is TGTGCCAGCAGCCCCCTGACACCTCCAATAAGCTATGGCTACACCTTC.

This clonotype has ten or more counts. The chain has TRBV15 and TRBJ2-3; possibly TRBD1 or TRBD2 for D (7 bases each). V was shortened by 2 bases and J by 5 bases, with 14 bases between the two germline ends. CDR1 and CDR2 (germline): LNHNV, YYDKDF (reference sequence). CDR3 length: 15 amino acids. CDR3 bases: TGTGCCACCAGCAGAAACAGGGGCGGGGGAGATACGCAGTATTTT. Its translation: CATSRNRGGGDTQYF.

The rearrangement uses TRBV6-5 and TRBJ1-4; D perhaps matches TRBD1 (5 bases). The germline V gene has CDR1 MNHEY and CDR2 SVGAGI. Deletions cut 4 bases from V and 8 bases from J, with 8 bases between. This CDR3 has 12 amino acids. CDR3 sequence: CASSSGREKLFF. CDR3 in DNA: TGTGCCAGCAGTTCAGGGCGAGAAAAACTGTTTTTT.

This clonotype was seen repeatedly, ten times or more. The chain links TRBV28 to TRBJ2-7; D tentatively fits TRBD1 or TRBD2 (6 bases each). From germline, CDR1 is MDHEN and CDR2 SYDVKM. Trimming removed 4 bases at V and 2 bases at J, with 15 bases between. The CDR3 has 15 amino acids. The CDR3 sequence is CASSSPGDNPYEQYF. The CDR3 region has the DNA TGTGCCAGCAGTTCCCCGGGGGACAACCCCTACGAGCAGTACTTC.

Comment on this clonotype: This could be a read error, since a much larger clone is one nucleotide away. The chain carries TRBV6-4 and TRBJ2-1; D might be TRBD1 (5 bases). The J call may be mistaken, given a closer DNA end match to TRBJ2-7. The germline V gene has CDR1 MRHNA and CDR2 SNTAGT. CDR3 length: 16 residues. The CDR3 protein is CASSDSAGSSYNEQYF. DNA for the CDR3: TGTGCCAGCAGTGACTCCGCAGGGTCCTCCTACAATGAGCAGTACTTC.

V and J are TRBV2 and TRBJ1-2; TRBD1 matches 9 bases. V trimming: 2 bases; J trimming: 6 bases; junction bases outside the gene matches: 4. Germline loops: CDR1 SNHLY, CDR2 FYNNEI. The CDR3 sequence is 14 residues long. This CDR3 reads CASSEPGTGNGYTF. The CDR3 DNA sequence: TGTGCCAGCAGTGAACCCGGGACAGGGAATGGCTACACCTTC.